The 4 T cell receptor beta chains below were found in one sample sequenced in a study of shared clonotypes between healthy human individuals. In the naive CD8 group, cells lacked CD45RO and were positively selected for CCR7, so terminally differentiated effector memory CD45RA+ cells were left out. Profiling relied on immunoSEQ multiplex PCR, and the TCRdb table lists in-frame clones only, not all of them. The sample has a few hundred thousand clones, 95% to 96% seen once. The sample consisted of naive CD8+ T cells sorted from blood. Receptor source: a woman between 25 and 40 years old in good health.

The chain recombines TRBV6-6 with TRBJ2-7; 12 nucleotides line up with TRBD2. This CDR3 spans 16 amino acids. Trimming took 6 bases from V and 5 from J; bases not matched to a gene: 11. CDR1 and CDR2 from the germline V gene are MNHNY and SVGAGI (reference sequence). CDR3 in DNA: TGTGCCAGCAGCCTGCACCCGACTAGCGGGAGAAACGAGCAGTACTTC. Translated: CASSLHPTSGRNEQYF.

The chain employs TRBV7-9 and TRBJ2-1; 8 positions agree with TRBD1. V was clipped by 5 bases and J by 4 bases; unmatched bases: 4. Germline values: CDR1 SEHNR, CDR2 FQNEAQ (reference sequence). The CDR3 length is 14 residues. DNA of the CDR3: TGTGCCAGCAGCCCGGGACAGGCGTACAATGAGCAGTTCTTC. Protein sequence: CASSPGQAYNEQFF.

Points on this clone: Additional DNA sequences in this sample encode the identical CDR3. The chain's CDR3 is CASSPGQGQETQYF. CDR3 DNA sequence: TGCGCCAGCAGCCCTGGACAGGGACAAGAGACCCAGTACTTC. The gene calls are TRBV4-1 and TRBJ2-5; TRBD1 matches at 8 bases. Germline trimming cut 4 bases from V and 2 bases from J; bases unmatched to any gene: 3. Germline CDR1 is MGHRA and CDR2 is YSYEKL. The length of the CDR3 is 14 residues.

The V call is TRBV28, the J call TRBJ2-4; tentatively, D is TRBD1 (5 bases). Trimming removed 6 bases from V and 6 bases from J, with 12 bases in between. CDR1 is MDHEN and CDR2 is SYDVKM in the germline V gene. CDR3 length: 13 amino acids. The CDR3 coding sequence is TGTGCCAGCAGCCATGGACAAAGAAACATTCAGTACTTC. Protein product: CASSHGQRNIQYF.